The entry below describes one T cell receptor beta chain. This receptor's antigen is unknown. Base qualities were left out, and no much larger clone turns up one base away. The immunoSEQ Assay, a bias-controlled multiplex PCR, was used to amplify TCRbeta CDR3 regions from genomic DNA. The paper's data handling went like this. Within the assay, amplification of reference gene primers was used to estimate how many nucleated cells each sample contained. To quantify the absolute abundance of each unique TCRbeta CDR3 rearrangement, sequence reads were collapsed and filtered. For each sample, productive Simpson clonality was calculated as the square root of Simpson's diversity index across productive rearrangements. TCRdb carries this immuneACCESS record with in-frame sequences only. Its versions omit some clonotypes, under half of them owing to an unresolved V gene in the studies checked, with the rest unexplained. V, J and clone size are those of that table, while D and trimming were read from the DNA. This sample comprises more than 140,000 clones, approximately 83% of them detected only once. The ten largest make up 1.6% of the sample.

The collaborating institutions used their own protocols to collect whole blood in K2EDTA tubes. For TCRbeta analysis, collaborators shipped samples in one of three forms: frozen whole blood, isolated PBMCs, or DNA extracted from either of those sample types. This specimen belongs to a study of blood T cell repertoires in COVID-19 (dated by TCRdb to about 2020). About the investigation overall: Samples covering the acute and convalescent phases of COVID-19 were provided by collaborators in the United States, Italy and Spain. The prospective study material was composed of cDNA or gDNA derived from T cells, B-cell-depleted T cells, or PBMCs. Deeply sampled blood TCRbeta repertoires from subjects exposed to, actively infected with, or recovered from COVID-19 were included in the dataset. The samples were drawn from the first 160 participants of the ongoing ImmuneRACE study and from roughly 1,300 subjects provided by 6 global collaborators. The repertoires were released in a freely available public database intended as a resource for research on the immune response to SARS-CoV-2. Where HLA class I and class II types were available, the types were taken from metadata supplied by the sample provider, not from assay-based typing. Sample metadata almost always included a de-identified subject ID, COVID-19 status, age in years and sex.

The paper's findings and limits, for the study overall: Clinical and demographic metadata were provided uncurated, with the amount varying by source and participant.

From its cysteine to its phenylalanine, the CDR3 spans 13 amino acids. CDR3 DNA is the only sequence kept; it has 39 bases, read in frame from the first base. CDR1 and CDR2, looked up from the germline V gene, are ENHRY and SYGVKD. Between the V and J ends, shortened by 4 bases and 4 bases respectively, the junction contains 7 bases. Input material: peripheral blood. This TCR was sampled from a human donor in a cohort sampled during active COVID-19. The chain is encoded by TRBV10-3 joined to TRBJ1-4; TRBD1 is perhaps the D gene, given 5 matching bases. For the CDR3, the sequence is CAISGGVNEKLFF. The nucleotides are TGTGCCATCAGTGGGGGGGTTAATGAAAAACTGTTTTTT.